The present entry profiles one T cell receptor beta chain with its context. The entry originates in a study of T cell responses to AZD1222 COVID-19 vaccine. Some clones are missing from TCRdb's copy, which holds only in-frame ones; the method was immunoSEQ multiplex PCR. The table records 90,000 to 130,000 clones, 85% to 95% of them present only once. Sequenced material: peripheral blood, taken 28 days after the second AZD1222 dose. The TCR was taken from an adult who received the AZD1222 COVID-19 vaccine.

CDR3 in amino acids: CASSQDSLAGTETQYF. The CDR3 coding sequence is TGCGCCAGCAGCCAAGACAGTCTAGCCGGGACGGAGACCCAGTACTTC. This sequence joins TRBV4-1 and TRBJ2-5; D is tentatively TRBD1 or TRBD2 (5 bases each). Trimming shortened V by 0 bases and J by 5 bases, and 16 bases separated the two germline ends. The CDR3 contains 16 residues. Looked up from germline, CDR1 is MGHRA and CDR2 is YSYEKL.